The 19 T cell receptor beta chains listed next were all sequenced from one sample in a study of identical twins listed by TCRdb under 2016. Library prep was done by 5' RACE. Sequencing relied on an Illumina HiSeq 2000. TCRdb applied fastp at Q25 and MiXCR to the public reads, then kept only in-frame beta chains. Rows merge per CDR3 protein into single entries with the most common DNA and genes. In all, the sample holds some 200,000 distinct CDR3 sequences, and under 10% of those were seen once. The ten most abundant clones make up just under 2% of the sample. The sample also formed part of further work on yellow fever vaccine responses in identical twins.

Sequencing input: memory (CD45RO+) T cells sorted from blood. This specimen's cell subset or site label, interpreted: CD45RO+ enriched T cells. These receptor sequences come from a woman aged 18-29 years in good health.

In its sample, this clonotype was seen a few times. V usage is TRBV24-1 and J usage is TRBJ1-5, with D possibly matching TRBD1 (6 bases). Germline V CDR1 and CDR2: KGHDR, SFDVKD. This CDR3 has 15 amino acids. V lost 3 bases and J lost 6, with 14 bases in between. The CDR3 reads CATSDRGAKSQPQHF. In nucleotides, the CDR3 is TGTGCCACCAGTGATCGGGGGGCTAAGAGTCAGCCCCAGCATTTT.

This clonotype was counted many times. The chain carries TRBV6-2 or TRBV6-3 and TRBJ2-1; D is undetermined. This CDR3 has 13 residues. Germline lookup yields CDR1 MNHEY and CDR2 SVGEGT. V lost 4 bases to trimming and J lost 4 bases, with 8 bases between them. The CDR3 nucleotides are TGTGCCAGCAGTTTTGACAAGTACAATGAGCAGTTCTTC. As protein: CASSFDKYNEQFF.

This clonotype was counted a few times. This sequence joins TRBV7-9 and TRBJ2-1; D uncertain. Germline V gene lookup returns CDR1 SEHNR and CDR2 FQNEAQ (reference sequence). The CDR3 has 13 amino acids. Trimming left V 3 bases short and J 13 bases short, with 16 bases between. The CDR3: CASSLITPGSQFF. The DNA for the CDR3 is TGTGCCAGCAGCTTGATTACGCCCGGATCCCAGTTCTTC.

In its sample, this clonotype was seen a few times. V and J are TRBV28 and TRBJ1-2; TRBD1 matches at 7 bases. Germline V gene lookup returns CDR1 MDHEN and CDR2 SYDVKM. The CDR3 consists of 13 residues. V dropped 5 bases and J dropped 2; count of bases not matched to a gene: 2. CDR3: CASSAGQNYGYTF. DNA for the CDR3: TGTGCCAGCAGTGCGGGACAGAACTATGGCTACACCTTC.

This clonotype was recorded a few times. The chain is built from TRBV3-1 and TRBJ2-3; D remains ambiguous. The CDR3 is 17 amino acids. The germline V gene has CDR1 LGHDT and CDR2 YNNKEL (reference sequence). Deletions cut 1 base from V and 0 bases from J, with 14 bases between. Written as DNA, the CDR3 is TGTGCCAGCAGCCAAGGGAAGGGCAGAATAAGCACAGATACGCAGTATTTT. It specifies CASSQGKGRISTDTQYF.

This clonotype showed up many times. The genes are TRBV18 and TRBJ2-1, with 8 nucleotides matching TRBD2. Germline trimming cut 4 bases from V and 5 bases from J; bases unmatched to any gene: 13. The CDR3 contains 17 residues. The germline gives CDR1 KGHSH, CDR2 LQKENI. CDR3 coding DNA: TGTGCCAGCTCACACCCCAGGCCAGCGGGAGTACACAATGAGCAGTTCTTC. Amino acids: CASSHPRPAGVHNEQFF.

This clonotype came up a few times. The chain is built from TRBV12-3 or TRBV12-4 and TRBJ2-1; perhaps TRBD2 as D (6 bases). The CDR3 covers 12 residues. V dropped 7 bases and J dropped 6 bases, with 10 bases sitting between them. The CDR3 sequence is CASMGGVNEQFF. CDR3 DNA: TGTGCCAGCATGGGAGGTGTCAATGAGCAGTTCTTC.

The chain combines TRBV24-1 with TRBJ2-1; a possible D gene is TRBD2 (5 bases). Trimming pared 4 bases from V and 9 bases from J, leaving 12 bases between. Germline CDR1 is KGHDR and CDR2 is SFDVKD. CDR3 size: 13 residues. The CDR3: CATSEGTRAEQFF. The CDR3 DNA sequence: TGTGCCACCAGTGAAGGCACTAGGGCTGAGCAGTTCTTC.

The chain links TRBV6-2 or TRBV6-3 to TRBJ1-4; TRBD1 is a possible D gene (5 bases). Trimming stripped 5 bases from V and 5 bases from J, with 12 bases between. The CDR3 spans 14 residues. The germline V gene has CDR1 MNHEY and CDR2 SVGEGT. DNA of the CDR3: TGTGCCAGCAGTGCCGCCAGGGAGAATGAAAAACTGTTTTTT. It specifies CASSAARENEKLFF.

Many counts were recorded for this clonotype. CDR3 nucleotides: TGTGCCAGCAGTTTGCGCCCCTCCTACAATGAGCAGTTCTTC. This codes for CASSLRPSYNEQFF. The genes are TRBV12-3 or TRBV12-4 and TRBJ2-1; no reliable D call. This CDR3 has 14 residues. The germline V and J ends were trimmed by 3 bases and 0 bases, with 6 bases remaining between them.

This clonotype came up a few times. The chain joins TRBV2 to TRBJ2-6; TRBD1 matches 9 bases. The germline V gene encodes CDR1 SNHLY and CDR2 FYNNEI. Germline trimming cut 8 bases from V and 2 bases from J; bases unmatched to any gene: 7. CDR3 length: 16 residues. The CDR3 DNA reads as TGTGCCAGCGCCAGGGACAGGGAAGCTGGGGCCAACGTCCTGACTTTC. Its protein is CASARDREAGANVLTF.

In this sample, this clonotype turned up many times. The chain uses TRBV24-1 and TRBJ2-5; 10 nucleotides line up with TRBD1. Germline trimming cut 4 bases from V and 4 bases from J; bases unmatched to any gene: 8. The CDR3 totals 16 residues. Germline CDR1 KGHDR, CDR2 SFDVKD. CDR3 in amino acids: CATSEGQGLRGETQYF. The CDR3 DNA reads TGTGCCACCAGTGAGGGACAGGGGCTGCGGGGAGAGACCCAGTACTTC.

There are many counts of this clonotype. V is TRBV7-2 and J is TRBJ2-7, with unresolved D. The ends were cut back, 1 base at V and 3 bases at J, with 13 bases in the middle. The CDR3 is 15 residues long. In germline, CDR1 is SGHTA, CDR2 FQGNSA. In DNA form, the CDR3 reads TGTGCCAGCAGCTTAGTATTGGCAACCCGCTACGAGCAGTACTTC. Protein product: CASSLVLATRYEQYF.

Many counts were recorded for this clonotype. As DNA, the CDR3 is TGTGCCAGCAGTGAAGCGTTCCTCAGGGACACCGGGGAGCTGTTTTTT. This encodes CASSEAFLRDTGELFF. V is TRBV6-1 and J is TRBJ2-2, with D maybe TRBD1 (5 bases). Germline-derived CDR1 and CDR2 are MNHNS and SASEGT. The V and J ends lost 0 bases and 3 bases respectively, with 11 bases between them. The CDR3 consists of 16 residues.

This clonotype was seen at least ten times. This chain connects TRBV7-2 to TRBJ1-5; unclear D gene. This CDR3 is built from 16 residues. V dropped 1 base and J dropped 0 bases, with 10 bases sitting between them. The V gene's germline CDR1 is SGHTA and CDR2 FQGNSA. The DNA of the CDR3 is TGTGCCAGCAGCTTAGAATCAATGTATAGCAATCAGCCCCAGCATTTT. Protein: CASSLESMYSNQPQHF.

J is TRBJ2-7 and V is TRBV18; no reliable D call. This CDR3 has 13 residues. V lost 0 bases and J lost 0, with 3 bases in between. The germline V gene has CDR1 KGHSH and CDR2 LQKENI. CDR3 in DNA: TGTGCCAGCTCACCACCTAGCTCCTACGAGCAGTACTTC. Amino acid sequence: CASSPPSSYEQYF.

The genes are TRBV11-3 and TRBJ2-1, with 10 bases identical to TRBD1. With V trimmed by 4 bases and J by 8 bases, 5 bases remained unmatched. Germline CDR1 reads SGHNT; CDR2 reads YENEEA. The CDR3 covers 14 residues. CDR3 DNA sequence: TGTGCCAGCAGCTCGGACGGGACAGGGGATGAGCAGTTCTTC. It encodes CASSSDGTGDEQFF.

This clonotype was observed a handful of times. The chain employs TRBV21-1 and TRBJ1-4; the table's D gene call, TRBD1, was not cross checked with the DNA. TRBV21-1 is marked as a pseudogene. This CDR3 spans 18 amino acids. The CDR3 region is CASSHRKGDRRRNEKLFF. For the CDR3, the DNA is TGTGCCAGCAGCCACCGAAAGGGAGACAGGAGAAGGAATGAAAAACTGTTTTTT.

The chain recombines TRBV6-5 with TRBJ2-4; D is perhaps TRBD2 (5 bases). V lost 4 bases and J 0 bases, leaving 16 bases between the germline ends. The CDR3 contains 17 residues. Germline assignment: CDR1 MNHEY and CDR2 SVGAGI. CDR3 amino acids: CASSFLAPLLAKNIQYF. The CDR3 nucleotides read TGTGCCAGCAGTTTCCTAGCCCCGTTACTAGCCAAAAACATTCAGTACTTC.